Included here is one TCR beta chain sequence, with context. The data stem from a study of T-cell reconstitution after alpha-beta-depleted transplantation in children. Unique molecular identifiers were used in preparing the TCRbeta library. MiXCR, run by TCRdb on the PCR reads, gives a single entry per CDR3 protein. Here the sample spans 200,000 to 250,000 distinct CDR3 sequences, about 11% being singletons. CDR3 length: 12 amino acids. V lost 4 bases and J lost 0, with 7 bases in between. Germline loops: CDR1 DFQATT, CDR2 SNEGSKA (reference sequence). The source of this sequence is a human donor who donated a stem cell graft to a child with acute lymphoblastic leukemia. Material: PBMCs from the stem cell graft donor, obtained from the stem cell graft. The chain uses TRBV20-1 and TRBJ2-7; D gene ambiguous. The chain's CDR3 is CSAKLGSYEQYF. CDR3 nucleotide sequence: TGCAGTGCTAAATTAGGCTCCTACGAGCAGTACTTC.